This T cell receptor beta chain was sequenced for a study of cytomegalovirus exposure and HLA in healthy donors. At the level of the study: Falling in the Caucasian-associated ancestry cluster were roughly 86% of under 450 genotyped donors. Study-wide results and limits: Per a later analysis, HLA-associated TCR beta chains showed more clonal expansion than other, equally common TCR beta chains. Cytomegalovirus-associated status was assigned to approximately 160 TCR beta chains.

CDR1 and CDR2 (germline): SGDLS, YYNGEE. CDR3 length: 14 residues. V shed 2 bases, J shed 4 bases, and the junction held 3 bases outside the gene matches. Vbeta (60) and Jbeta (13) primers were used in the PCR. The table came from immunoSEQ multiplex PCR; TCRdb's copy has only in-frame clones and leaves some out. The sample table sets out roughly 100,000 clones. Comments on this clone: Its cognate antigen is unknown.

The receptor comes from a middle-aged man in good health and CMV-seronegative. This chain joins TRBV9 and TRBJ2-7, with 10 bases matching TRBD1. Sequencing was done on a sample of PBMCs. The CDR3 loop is CASSVGTGVYEQYF. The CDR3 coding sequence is TGTGCCAGCAGCGTGGGGACAGGGGTGTACGAGCAGTACTTC.